This T cell receptor (beta chain) was obtained from a study of technical replicates of blood from several donors. Profiled with immunoSEQ multiplex PCR; TCRdb holds only in-frame clones, not every one. The repertoire holds 80,000 or so clones, around 94% seen once, with 0.3% to 0.5% in the top ten. CDR3 size: 15 residues. Germline CDR1 reads SGHVS; CDR2 reads FQNEAQ. J gave up 4 bases and V 5 bases, and 2 bases lay outside the gene matches. Input material: T cells isolated from PBMCs. This rearrangement joins TRBV7-8 to TRBJ2-7; 16 nucleotides line up with TRBD2. The TCR originated in a human donor in good health. CDR3 region: CASSQGLAGGYEQYF. CDR3 nucleotides: TGTGCCAGCAGCCAGGGACTAGCGGGAGGGTACGAGCAGTACTTC.